A single sample gave rise to the 18 T cell receptor beta chains below, sequenced in a study of T cells in Graves' hyperthyroidism and ophthalmopathy. Using RNA transcripts as the source, TCR beta CDR3 regions were amplified. Using the HTBI primer set, a first-round RT-PCR was run on the TCR CDR3. One entry per CDR3 protein, called by TCRdb with MiXCR from the multiplex PCR reads. The sample carries around 97,000 distinct CDR3 sequences, 47% recorded once. Specimen: blood. These TCRs come from a man aged 40-50 years with Graves' hyperthyroidism.

The chain recombines TRBV5-5 with TRBJ2-1; TRBD1 agrees at 7 bases. With V trimmed by 4 bases and J by 8 bases, 3 bases remained unmatched. CDR3 length: 12 amino acids. Per germline, CDR1 SGHKS and CDR2 YYEKEE (reference sequence). CDR3 nucleotides: TGTGCCAGCAGCAACAGGGGCGATGAGCAGTTCTTC. It encodes CASSNRGDEQFF.

A few counts support this clonotype. The genes are TRBV28 and TRBJ1-1; D is ambiguous. V gave up 6 bases and J gave up 5 bases, with 13 bases separating them. Germline values: CDR1 MDHEN, CDR2 SYDVKM. The CDR3 spans 13 residues. CDR3 sequence reads: CASRRLLRTEAFF. DNA of the CDR3: TGTGCCAGCAGGCGACTGCTCCGGACTGAAGCTTTCTTT.

This clonotype is categorized as medium-sized. The rearrangement links TRBV25-1 to TRBJ2-7; D may be TRBD1 (5 bases). CDR3 size: 16 residues. Germline CDR1 is MGHDK and CDR2 is SYGVNS. Deletions cut 2 bases from V and 0 bases from J, with 14 bases between. CDR3 in amino acids: CASSESRTLSSYEQYF. CDR3 nucleotides: TGTGCCAGCAGTGAAAGTCGGACACTGAGCTCCTACGAGCAGTACTTC.

This clonotype was observed many times. The chain combines TRBV20-1 with TRBJ1-5; D not certain. Trimming removed 1 base at V and 5 bases at J, with 18 bases between. Germline V gene sequence: CDR1 DFQATT, CDR2 SNEGSKA (reference sequence). The CDR3 covers 16 residues. The CDR3: CSARVGGGRKDQPQHF. CDR3 coding DNA: TGCAGTGCTAGAGTAGGAGGAGGACGGAAAGATCAGCCCCAGCATTTT.

This clonotype was seen ten or more times. CDR3 DNA: TGTGCCAGCACCCGGGACAGGGGCAACGCGTTATCCGAAGCTTTCTTT. Protein product: CASTRDRGNALSEAFF. This sequence joins TRBV7-2 and TRBJ1-1; TRBD1 aligns across 10 bases. V trimming: 7 bases; J trimming: 8 bases; junction bases outside the gene matches: 16. Germline CDR1 is SGHTA and CDR2 is FQGNSA. The length of the CDR3 is 16 residues.

Worth noting for this clonotype: A much larger clone is a single base away; this may be a read error. The V call is TRBV4-1, the J call TRBJ2-3; 8 nucleotides line up with TRBD1. V shed 4 bases, J shed 5 bases, and the junction held 11 bases outside the gene matches. The CDR3 consists of 16 residues. Germline loops: CDR1 MGHRA, CDR2 YSYEKL. The CDR3 loop is CASSRPTGGAGDTQYF. The CDR3 DNA sequence: TGCGCCAGCAGCCGCCCAACAGGGGGAGCGGGAGATACGCAGTATTTT.

Many counts were recorded for this clonotype. CDR3 nucleotides: TGTGCCAGCAGCTTGGAAGGACCCTCCTACGAGCAGTACTTC. Translation gives CASSLEGPSYEQYF. The chain employs TRBV5-6 and TRBJ2-7; D is uncertain. Trimming took 0 bases from V and 0 from J, leaving 7 bases between them. Germline V gene sequence: CDR1 SGHDT, CDR2 YYEEEE. The CDR3 runs to 14 residues.

The V call is TRBV20-1, the J call TRBJ1-6; 8 bases map to TRBD1. The CDR3 consists of 15 residues. V lost 6 bases and J lost 5; bases outside the gene matches: 9. Germline CDR1 and CDR2: DFQATT and SNEGSKA (reference sequence). The CDR3 is CSARTGLANNSPLHF. The CDR3 DNA reads TGCAGTGCGAGGACAGGGCTGGCGAATAATTCACCCCTCCACTTT.

This clonotype came up many times. V and J are TRBV29-1 and TRBJ2-5; 10 bases agree with TRBD2. J was trimmed by 1 base and V by 1 base; bases with no gene match: 6. The CDR3 is 16 residues long. CDR1 SQVTM and CDR2 ANQGSEA come from the germline V gene. The CDR3, as DNA: TGCAGCGTTGAAGCCTCTAGCGGGGGATTCCAAGAGACCCAGTACTTC. Its protein is CSVEASSGGFQETQYF.

In this sample, this clonotype turned up a few times. The chain recombines TRBV20-1 with TRBJ2-1; no definite D call. The V and J ends lost 6 bases and 6 bases respectively, with 21 bases between them. Germline-derived CDR1 and CDR2 are DFQATT and SNEGSKA (reference sequence). This CDR3 comprises 15 residues. CDR3 coding DNA: TGCAGTGCCCTCCCGCGGAGCGAACCCTCCAATGAGCAGTTCTTC. It yields the protein CSALPRSEPSNEQFF.

V usage is TRBV7-2 and J usage is TRBJ2-5; maybe TRBD1 (7 bases). Trimming removed 3 bases at V and 3 bases at J, with 11 bases between. The germline gives CDR1 SGHTA, CDR2 FQGNSA. The CDR3 covers 14 residues. The CDR3 region is CASSLGRGEETQYF. CDR3 coding DNA: TGTGCCAGCAGCTTGGGCAGGGGGGAAGAGACCCAGTACTTC.

This sequence joins TRBV2 and TRBJ2-7; 8 positions agree with TRBD2. The length of the CDR3 is 13 residues. Germline assignment: CDR1 SNHLY and CDR2 FYNNEI. The trim removed 4 bases at V and 7 bases at J, leaving 6 bases unmatched. The CDR3 sequence: CASSVPSGQEQYF. The CDR3 region has the DNA TGTGCCAGCAGTGTGCCTAGCGGGCAGGAGCAGTACTTC.

This clonotype was seen at least ten times. The chain carries TRBV20-1 and TRBJ1-3; no clear D. CDR3 length: 12 amino acids. Between the trimmed V and J ends, which lost 0 bases and 3 bases, there was a span of 3 bases. Per germline, CDR1 DFQATT and CDR2 SNEGSKA (reference sequence). Written as DNA, the CDR3 is TGCAGTGCTAGAGAAGGTGGAAACACCATATATTTT. It codes for CSAREGGNTIYF.

This clonotype was detected many times. V gene TRBV5-5 combines with J gene TRBJ2-5; 7 bases are shared with TRBD1. V was clipped by 4 bases and J by 2 bases; unmatched bases: 8. The CDR3 runs 15 residues. Looked up from germline, CDR1 is SGHKS and CDR2 is YYEKEE (reference sequence). The CDR3, as DNA: TGTGCCAGCAGCCTTGGACCGGGACAGCAAGAGACCCAGTACTTC. This gives the protein CASSLGPGQQETQYF.

A remark on this clonotype: Germline is not matched at one junction end, which may reflect a read error. CDR3: CASSLWGTGANCGYTF. CDR3 nucleotides: TGTGCCAGCAGTTTATGGGGGACAGGGGCTAACTGTGGCTACACCTTC. The chain recombines TRBV28 with TRBJ1-2; 10 bases match TRBD1. CDR1 is MDHEN and CDR2 is SYDVKM in the germline V gene. CDR3 length: 16 amino acids.

The gene calls are TRBV15 and TRBJ2-7; 9 bases are shared with TRBD1. Germline loops: CDR1 LNHNV, CDR2 YYDKDF (reference sequence). CDR3 length equals 18 residues. V trimming: 0 bases; J trimming: 2 bases; junction bases outside the gene matches: 11. CDR3 DNA: TGTGCCACCAGCAGAGATTTGGACAGGGGACGGAAGACCTACGAGCAGTACTTC. Protein sequence: CATSRDLDRGRKTYEQYF.

This chain connects TRBV20-1 to TRBJ1-2; D call uncertain. The V gene's germline CDR1 is DFQATT and CDR2 SNEGSKA (reference sequence). Trimming stripped 5 bases from V and 6 bases from J, with 16 bases between. The length of the CDR3 is 13 residues. This chain's CDR3 is CSARTASIHGYTF. The CDR3 nucleotides read TGCAGTGCTCGGACTGCGAGTATCCATGGCTACACCTTC.

With regard to this clonotype: A read error may be the cause here, since a much bigger clone is one base away. The J gene is TRBJ2-7, the V gene TRBV7-2, with D perhaps matching TRBD1 (5 bases). The CDR3 extends over 13 amino acids. The germline V gene has CDR1 SGHTA and CDR2 FQGNSA. CDR3 loop: CTSSLIQAQERYF. The CDR3 nucleotides read TGTACCAGCAGCTTAATACAGGCTCAAGAGCGGTACTTC.